The 18 T cell receptor beta chains below were found in one sample sequenced in a study of blood T cell repertoires in COVID-19. The method was immunoSEQ multiplex PCR; TCRdb's version includes in-frame clones alone and lacks a portion of them. The sample has hundreds of thousands of clones, around nine tenths seen once; the top ten hold 2% to 2.5%. Material: peripheral blood. All receptors come from a woman aged 40 to 50 who had recovered from COVID-19.

This clone was counted a single time. V usage is TRBV6-5 and J usage is TRBJ1-3; 7 bases fit TRBD1. J lost 0 bases, V lost 6 bases, and 5 bases had no gene match. The CDR3 covers 15 residues. The germline CDR1 and CDR2 sequences are MNHEY and SVGAGI. CDR3 amino acids: CASSRGTASGNTIYF. The CDR3 bases are TGTGCCAGCAGCCGGGGGACAGCCTCTGGAAACACCATATATTTT.

The gene calls are TRBV19 and TRBJ1-5, with 9 bases aligning to TRBD1. CDR1 and CDR2 (germline): LNHDA, SQIVND (reference sequence). The ends lost 5 bases at V and 7 bases at J; junction bases unmatched: 12. The CDR3 is made up of 16 amino acids. In DNA form, the CDR3 reads TGTGCCAGTAGTGTGAGAGGACAGGGGTGGGACCAGCCCCAGCATTTT. Translating it yields CASSVRGQGWDQPQHF. Together with reference TRBV19 and TRBJ1-5, the CDR3 gives the full variable domain: DGGITQSPKYLFRKEGQNVTLSCEQNLNHDAMYWYRQDPGQGLRLIYYSQIVNDFQKGDIAEGYSVSREKKESFPLTVTSAQKNPTAFYLCASSVRGQGWDQPQHFGDGTRLSIL.

The genes are TRBV30 and TRBJ2-1; 9 positions match TRBD1. Trimming cost V 3 bases and J 2 bases; bases outside gene matches: 5. This CDR3 region has 15 residues. CDR1 and CDR2 (germline): GTSNPN, SVGIG (reference sequence). CDR3 in amino acids: CAWSEGQGTYNEQFF. The CDR3 bases are TGTGCCTGGAGCGAGGGACAGGGTACCTACAATGAGCAGTTCTTC. The variable domain in full, with the rest retrieved from reference TRBV30 and TRBJ2-1, is SQTIHQWPATLVQPVGSPLSLECTVEGTSNPNLYWYRQAAGRGLQLLFYSVGIGQISSEVPQNLSASRPQDRQFILSSKKLLLSDSGFYLCAWSEGQGTYNEQFFGPGTRLTVL.

This clone was observed once. CDR3 in amino acids: CASTAFGGRINEQYF. In DNA, the CDR3 is TGTGCCAGCACCGCTTTTGGCGGGAGAATCAACGAGCAGTACTTC. V and J are TRBV7-2 and TRBJ2-7; 7 bases align to TRBD2. The CDR3 length is 15 residues. With 7 bases clipped from V and 5 bases from J, the junction kept 14 bases outside the gene matches. Germline assignment: CDR1 SGHTA and CDR2 FQGNSA.

The rearrangement links TRBV9 to TRBJ1-2, with a weak D call TRBD1 (5 bases). V lost 5 bases and J 7 bases, leaving 12 bases between the germline ends. The CDR3 runs 12 residues. CDR1 is SGDLS and CDR2 is YYNGEE in the germline V gene. The CDR3 here is CASRDGGSGYTF. The CDR3 DNA reads TGTGCCAGCAGGGATGGGGGGTCTGGCTACACCTTC.

The V gene is TRBV21-1, the J gene TRBJ2-7; TRBD2 is taken as the D call from the table, unchecked against the DNA. TRBV21-1 is a known pseudogene. The CDR3 consists of 12 residues. Here the CDR3 reads CASSKVGSKQYF. In DNA, the CDR3 is TGTGCCAGCAGCAAAGTGGGGAGCAAGCAGTACTTC.

V and J are TRBV7-2 and TRBJ2-1; 12 nucleotides align to TRBD2. From germline, CDR1 is SGHTA and CDR2 FQGNSA. The CDR3 extends over 19 amino acids. The V gene end was trimmed by 1 base and the J gene end by 5 bases; junction bases not matched to a gene: 12. The CDR3 region has the DNA TGTGCCAGCAGCTTAGTTTCCCTTTTGACTAGCGGGGGAGACAATGAGCAGTTCTTC. Translation: CASSLVSLLTSGGDNEQFF.

V and J are TRBV5-5 and TRBJ2-2, with 16 positions matching TRBD2. Germline CDR1 is SGHKS and CDR2 is YYEKEE (reference sequence). V shed 4 bases and J 5 bases; nucleotides not matched to a gene: 5. The CDR3 spans 17 residues. In DNA, the CDR3 is TGTGCCAGCAGCCCGGGACTAGCGGGGGGGCCGACCGGGGAGCTGTTTTTT. It yields the protein CASSPGLAGGPTGELFF.

The chain is built from TRBV11-3 and TRBJ2-1; 7 positions match TRBD1. The V gene end was trimmed by 5 bases and the J gene end by 4 bases; junction bases not matched to a gene: 8. Germline CDR1 SGHNT, CDR2 YENEEA. CDR3 length: 15 residues. The CDR3 DNA reads as TGTGCCAGCAGCCCCTCAGGGGGTTCATACAATGAGCAGTTCTTC. This encodes CASSPSGGSYNEQFF.

This clone counts as medium-sized. The chain employs TRBV25-1 and TRBJ1-2; D unresolved. Trimming took off 3 bases at V and 8 bases at J, with 13 bases between the two ends. Germline V CDR1 and CDR2: MGHDK, SYGVNS. The CDR3 contains 13 residues. The CDR3 spells CASSEGGLGGYTF. In DNA form, the CDR3 reads TGTGCCAGCAGTGAGGGAGGGCTTGGGGGCTACACCTTC.

The chain uses TRBV13 and TRBJ1-2, with 7 bases that match TRBD1. The CDR3 length is 16 residues. V gave up 5 bases and J gave up 2 bases; unmatched junction bases: 11. Germline-derived CDR1 and CDR2 are PRHDT and FYEKMQ (reference sequence). This chain's CDR3 is CASSHLPSTGNYGYTF. CDR3 DNA sequence: TGTGCCAGCAGCCATCTTCCCTCGACAGGGAACTATGGCTACACCTTC. Variable domain in full (rest from reference TRBV13 and TRBJ1-2): AAGVIQSPRHLIKEKRETATLKCYPIPRHDTVYWYQQGPGQDPQFLISFYEKMQSDKGSIPDRFSAQQFSDYHSELNMSSLELGDSALYFCASSHLPSTGNYGYTFGSGTRLTVV.

This clone was seen just once. This chain links TRBV20-1 with TRBJ1-1, with 9 positions matching TRBD1. CDR3 length: 11 residues. Germline V gene lookup returns CDR1 DFQATT and CDR2 SNEGSKA (reference sequence). The CDR3 loop reads CSAQGAIEAFF. CDR3 sequence (DNA): TGCAGCGCACAGGGGGCTATTGAAGCTTTCTTT.

V and J are TRBV2 and TRBJ1-1; D unresolved. V was pared by 6 bases and J by 5 bases, with 13 bases between. Germline V CDR1 and CDR2: SNHLY, FYNNEI. There are 13 residues in the CDR3. CDR3 amino acids: CASRPPVETEAFF. As DNA, the CDR3 is TGTGCCAGCAGGCCACCGGTAGAGACTGAAGCTTTCTTT.

The chain links TRBV27 to TRBJ2-5, with TRBD2 identical over 8 bases. This CDR3 comprises 15 residues. CDR1 MNHEY and CDR2 SMNVEV come from the germline V gene (reference sequence). V gave up 7 bases and J gave up 4 bases; unmatched junction bases: 11. In nucleotides, the CDR3 is TGTGCCAGCATACCCCGGGTCGGGGGGGTAGAGACCCAGTACTTC. This translates into CASIPRVGGVETQYF.

This sequence joins TRBV27 and TRBJ2-7; 8 bases align to TRBD1. The ends lost 6 bases at V and 0 bases at J; junction bases unmatched: 16. CDR1 is MNHEY, CDR2 SMNVEV, per germline (reference sequence). This CDR3 region has 18 residues. The CDR3 here is CASRQNPRDRPYSYEQYF. DNA of the CDR3: TGTGCCAGCAGGCAGAACCCCCGGGACAGGCCATACTCCTACGAGCAGTACTTC.

V gene TRBV9 combines with J gene TRBJ2-3, with no clear D. The CDR3 covers 15 residues. Trimming cost V 4 bases and J 0 bases, with 12 bases left between them. Germline assignment: CDR1 SGDLS and CDR2 YYNGEE. CDR3 amino acids: CASSPLSTSTDTQYF. The CDR3 coding sequence is TGTGCCAGCAGCCCTCTCTCGACTAGCACAGATACGCAGTATTTT.

The chain carries TRBV5-5 and TRBJ1-2; TRBD1 aligns across 10 bases. The V and J ends lost 4 bases and 4 bases, in that order; junction bases with no gene match: 7. This CDR3 is 15 amino acids long. The germline V gene has CDR1 SGHKS and CDR2 YYEKEE (reference sequence). Written as DNA, the CDR3 is TGTGCCAGCAGCATAGACAGGGGGCGAGGCTATGGCTACACCTTC. Protein product: CASSIDRGRGYGYTF.

This chain's CDR3 is CASSLGANQPQHF. In DNA form, the CDR3 reads TGTGCCAGCAGCCTAGGGGCAAATCAGCCCCAGCATTTT. The genes are TRBV6-5 and TRBJ1-5, with D maybe TRBD1 (5 bases). The CDR3 runs to 13 residues. CDR1 and CDR2 (germline): MNHEY, SVGAGI. Trimming removed 6 bases from V and 4 bases from J, with 10 bases in between.